Included here is one TCR beta chain sequence, with context. In this sample, this clone turned up once. Its antigen has not been determined. Per-base quality was not reported, and no clone a single base away is much larger than it. The germline ends are 15 bases apart after V is trimmed by 4 bases and J by 3 bases. Looking up the germline V gene yields CDR1 SNHLY and CDR2 FYNNEI. The CDR3 holds 15 amino acids from the cysteine to the phenylalanine. Only CDR3 DNA is held: 45 bases, read in frame from base 1. Repertoires were sampled repeatedly over the course of chemoradiotherapy, so clonal expansion could be followed in the tumor microenvironment. This sample is part of a study of chemoradiotherapy in HPV16-positive cancers (dated by TCRdb to the early 2020s). A note on the overall study: Functional T-cell assays on cells from two HPV16-positive patients defined candidate HPV-specific T-cell clones and common TCR motifs. The study set out to ask whether T-cell immunity against the HPV oncoproteins E6 and E7 changes over the course of chemoradiotherapy and whether that immunity affects survival. The candidate HPV-specific TCRs and motifs were then tracked in TCR repertoires from around 86 patients with HPV-related cancers. Here is what the overall study found, with its caveats: Expansion of candidate HPV-specific clones and E7-related TCR motifs was observed in the tumor microenvironment during treatment, whereas no such expansion was observed for non-HPV-specific T cells. In HPV16-positive patients, expansion of HPV-responsive T cells during chemoradiotherapy was associated with improved recurrence-free survival. The functional definition of HPV-specific T cells came from only a couple of HPV16-positive patients, and the survival association was reported for HPV16-positive patients.

Library method: the immunoSEQ multiplex PCR assay. What TCRdb holds here is the immuneACCESS table cut down to in-frame rearrangements. Part of the clones is not present; checked against another copy, under half of the missing clones reflect an unresolved V gene, and the others are unexplained. Here the sample has about 3,000 clones; around 71% occur a single time. Jointly, the top ten make up just over 14% of the sample. The receptor was isolated from a human donor with HPV-associated anogenital cancer. This sample was gathered from a patient who underwent chemoradiotherapy. The rearranged chain carries TRBV2 and TRBJ1-2; a weak D assignment points to TRBD1 (5 bases agree). The CDR3 region has the sequence CASSVQGREDYGYTF. The DNA sequence is as follows: TGTGCCAGCAGTGTCCAAGGCAGGGAGGACTATGGCTACACCTTC.